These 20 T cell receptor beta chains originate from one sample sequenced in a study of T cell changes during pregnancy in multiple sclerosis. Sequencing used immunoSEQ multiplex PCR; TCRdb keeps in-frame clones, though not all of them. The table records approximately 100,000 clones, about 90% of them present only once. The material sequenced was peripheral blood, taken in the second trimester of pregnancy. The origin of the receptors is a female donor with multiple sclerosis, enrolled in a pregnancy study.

The CDR3, as DNA: TGTGCCACCAGCAGAGAGGGACTAGTATCCGAGCAGTACTTC. Its protein is CATSREGLVSEQYF. V and J are TRBV15 and TRBJ2-7; TRBD2 aligns across 8 bases. The CDR3 contains 14 residues. The germline V gene encodes CDR1 LNHNV and CDR2 YYDKDF (reference sequence). Trimming cost V 0 bases and J 6 bases; bases outside gene matches: 4. The complete variable domain, with remaining parts taken from reference TRBV15 and TRBJ2-7, reads DAMVIQNPRYQVTQFGKPVTLSCSQTLNHNVMYWYQQKSSQAPKLLFHYYDKDFNNEADTPDNFQSRRPNTSFCFLDIRSPGLGDTAMYLCATSREGLVSEQYFGPGTRLTVT.

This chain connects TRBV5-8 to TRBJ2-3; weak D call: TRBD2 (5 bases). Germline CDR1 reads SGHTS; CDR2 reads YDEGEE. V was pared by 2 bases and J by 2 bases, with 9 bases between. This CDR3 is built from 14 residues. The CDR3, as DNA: TGTGCCAGCAGCTTCGGACTCACCACAGATACGCAGTATTTT. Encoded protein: CASSFGLTTDTQYF.

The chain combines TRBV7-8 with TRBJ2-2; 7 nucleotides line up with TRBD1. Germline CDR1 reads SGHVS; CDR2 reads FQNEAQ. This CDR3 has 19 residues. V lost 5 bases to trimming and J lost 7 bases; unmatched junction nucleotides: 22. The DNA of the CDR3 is TGTGCCAGCAGCCTTAACGTCCTCACAGGGATGGGGACAGTCGGGGAGCTGTTTTTT. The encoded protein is CASSLNVLTGMGTVGELFF.

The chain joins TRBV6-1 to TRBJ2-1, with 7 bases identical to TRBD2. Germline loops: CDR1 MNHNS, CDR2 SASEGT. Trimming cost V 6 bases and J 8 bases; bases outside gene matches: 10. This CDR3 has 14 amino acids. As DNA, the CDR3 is TGTGCCAGCAGATTAGCGGGTGAAGTCCATGAGCAGTTCTTC. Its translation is CASRLAGEVHEQFF.

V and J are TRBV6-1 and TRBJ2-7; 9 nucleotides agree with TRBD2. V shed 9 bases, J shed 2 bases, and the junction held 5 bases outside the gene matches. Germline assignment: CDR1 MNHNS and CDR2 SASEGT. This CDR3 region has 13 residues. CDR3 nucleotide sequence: TGTGCCAGTGAACTAGCGGGTACCTACGAGCAGTACTTC. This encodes CASELAGTYEQYF.

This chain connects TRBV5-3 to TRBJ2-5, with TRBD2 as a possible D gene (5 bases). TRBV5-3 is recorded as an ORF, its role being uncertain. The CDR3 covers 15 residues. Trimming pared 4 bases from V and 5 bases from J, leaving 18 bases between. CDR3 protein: CARSPLRGRGETQYF. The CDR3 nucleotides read TGTGCCAGAAGCCCTCTTCGTGGGAGAGGGGAGACCCAGTACTTC.

CDR3 region: CASRRDRSLNYGYTF. CDR3 in DNA: TGTGCCAGCAGAAGGGACAGGTCTTTAAACTATGGCTACACCTTC. The chain combines TRBV28 with TRBJ1-2, with 8 bases that match TRBD1. The CDR3 has 15 residues. The germline gives CDR1 MDHEN, CDR2 SYDVKM. Trimming cost V 6 bases and J 2 bases; bases outside gene matches: 8.

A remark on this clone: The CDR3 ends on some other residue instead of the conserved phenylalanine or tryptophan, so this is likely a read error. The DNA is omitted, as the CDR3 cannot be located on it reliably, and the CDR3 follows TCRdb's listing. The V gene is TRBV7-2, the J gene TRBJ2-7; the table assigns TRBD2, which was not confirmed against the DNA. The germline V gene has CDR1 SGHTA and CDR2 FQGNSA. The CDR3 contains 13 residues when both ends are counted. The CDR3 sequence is CASSIGLTFPLSI.

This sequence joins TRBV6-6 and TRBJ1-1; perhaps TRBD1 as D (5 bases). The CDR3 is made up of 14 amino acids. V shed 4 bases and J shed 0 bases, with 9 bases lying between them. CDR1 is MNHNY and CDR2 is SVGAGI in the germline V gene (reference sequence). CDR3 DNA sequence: TGTGCCAGCAGTTCTAGGGGCGTGAACACTGAAGCTTTCTTT. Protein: CASSSRGVNTEAFF.

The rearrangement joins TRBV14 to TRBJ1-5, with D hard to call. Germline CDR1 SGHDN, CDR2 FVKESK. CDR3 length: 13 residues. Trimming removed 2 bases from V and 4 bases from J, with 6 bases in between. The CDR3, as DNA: TGTGCCAGCAGCCAACCCCTTAATCAGCCCCAGCATTTT. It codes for CASSQPLNQPQHF.

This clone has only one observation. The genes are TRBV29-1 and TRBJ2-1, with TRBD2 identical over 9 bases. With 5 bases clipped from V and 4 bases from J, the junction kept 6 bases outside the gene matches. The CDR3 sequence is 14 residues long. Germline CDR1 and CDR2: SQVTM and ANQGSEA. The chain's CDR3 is CSVSSGIPYNEQFF. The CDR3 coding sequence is TGCAGCGTTTCTAGCGGGATCCCTTACAATGAGCAGTTCTTC.

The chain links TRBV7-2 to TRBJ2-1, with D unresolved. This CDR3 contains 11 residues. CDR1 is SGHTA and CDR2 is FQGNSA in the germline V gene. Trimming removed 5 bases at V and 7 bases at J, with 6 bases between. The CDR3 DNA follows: TGTGCCAGCAGCACTCTAAATGAGCAGTTCTTC. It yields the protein CASSTLNEQFF.

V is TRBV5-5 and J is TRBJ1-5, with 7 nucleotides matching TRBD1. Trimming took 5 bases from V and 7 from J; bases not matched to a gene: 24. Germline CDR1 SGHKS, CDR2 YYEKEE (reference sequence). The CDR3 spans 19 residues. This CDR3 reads CASSLSPRDSFLLGQPQHF. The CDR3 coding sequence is TGTGCCAGCAGTCTGAGCCCCCGGGACAGTTTCCTACTAGGCCAGCCCCAGCATTTT. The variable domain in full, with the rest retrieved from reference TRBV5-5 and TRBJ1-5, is DAGVTQSPTHLIKTRGQQVTLRCSPISGHKSVSWYQQVLGQGPQFIFQYYEKEERGRGNFPDRFSARQFPNYSSELNVNALLLGDSALYLCASSLSPRDSFLLGQPQHFGDGTRLSIL.

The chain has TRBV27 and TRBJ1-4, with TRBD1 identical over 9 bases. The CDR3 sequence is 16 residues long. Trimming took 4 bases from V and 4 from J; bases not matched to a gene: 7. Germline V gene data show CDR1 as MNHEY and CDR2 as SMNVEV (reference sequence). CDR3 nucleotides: TGTGCCAGCAGTTCTATATCGACAGGGGGTAATGAAAAACTGTTTTTT. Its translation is CASSSISTGGNEKLFF.

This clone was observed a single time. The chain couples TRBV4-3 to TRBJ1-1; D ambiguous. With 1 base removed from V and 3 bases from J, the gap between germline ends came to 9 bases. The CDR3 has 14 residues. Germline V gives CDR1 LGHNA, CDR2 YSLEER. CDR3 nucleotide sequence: TGCGCCAGCAGCCAAGGAGGAAGAGACACTGAAGCTTTCTTT. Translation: CASSQGGRDTEAFF.

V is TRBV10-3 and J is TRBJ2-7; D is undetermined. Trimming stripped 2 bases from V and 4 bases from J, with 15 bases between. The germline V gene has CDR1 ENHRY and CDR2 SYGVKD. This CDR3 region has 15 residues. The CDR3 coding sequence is TGTGCCATCAGTGAGGGAATGAGGAAGATGTACGAGCAGTACTTC. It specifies CAISEGMRKMYEQYF.

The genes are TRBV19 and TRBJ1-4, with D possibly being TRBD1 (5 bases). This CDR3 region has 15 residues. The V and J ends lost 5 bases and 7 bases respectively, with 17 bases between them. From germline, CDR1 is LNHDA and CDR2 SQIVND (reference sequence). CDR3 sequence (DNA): TGTGCCAGTAGTGCGAACAGGTTAAGGGGTGAAAAACTGTTTTTT. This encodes CASSANRLRGEKLFF.

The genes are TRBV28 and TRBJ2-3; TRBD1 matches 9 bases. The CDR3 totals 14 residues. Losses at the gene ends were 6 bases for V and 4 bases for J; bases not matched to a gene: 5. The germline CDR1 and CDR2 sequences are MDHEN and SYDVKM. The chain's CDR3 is CASRSGTGSDTQYF. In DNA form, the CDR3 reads TGTGCCAGCAGATCCGGGACAGGGTCAGATACGCAGTATTTT.

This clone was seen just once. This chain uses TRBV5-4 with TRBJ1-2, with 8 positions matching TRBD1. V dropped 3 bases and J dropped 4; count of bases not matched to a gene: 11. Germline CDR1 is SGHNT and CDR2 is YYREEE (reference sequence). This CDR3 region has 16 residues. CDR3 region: CASSSLTPDRVYGYTF. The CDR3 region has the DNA TGTGCCAGCAGCTCACTTACGCCGGACAGGGTCTATGGCTACACCTTC.

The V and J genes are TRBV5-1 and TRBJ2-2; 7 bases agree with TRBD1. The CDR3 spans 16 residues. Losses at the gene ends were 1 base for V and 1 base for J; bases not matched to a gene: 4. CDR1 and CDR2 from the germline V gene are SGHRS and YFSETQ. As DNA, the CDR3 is TGCGCCAGCAGCTTGAGGGGACAGATGAACACCGGGGAGCTGTTTTTT. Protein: CASSLRGQMNTGELFF.